This T cell receptor (beta chain) was observed in a study of spatial heterogeneity in lung cancer. Germline lookup yields CDR1 SEHNR and CDR2 FQNEAQ (reference sequence). The CDR3 runs to 12 residues. Trimming cost V 5 bases and J 4 bases, with 8 bases left between them. Study-wide findings and caveats: Blood showed ubiquitous tumor TCRs more often at resection than at routine follow-up.

The time point here: sample taken at primary tumor resection. The input material, whole RNA from tumor, nontumor lung or frozen PBMC, was sequenced unsorted. The approximately 72 donors had untreated early-stage non-small cell lung cancer. This clonotype was detected ten times or more. As yet, its antigen is unknown. The study tagged each TCR cDNA molecule with a unique molecular identifier. TCRdb reprocessed the 5' RACE reads via MiXCR and lists one record per CDR3 protein. This sample has 45,000 to 65,000 distinct CDR3 sequences, with over 5.5% found just once. J is TRBJ1-1 and V is TRBV7-9; D possibly corresponds to TRBD1 (6 bases). The source material was PBMCs, sampled at surgery. This TCR came from a female donor with early-stage non-small cell lung cancer. The CDR3 loop is CASSQTGTEAFF. The CDR3 coding sequence is TGTGCCAGCAGCCAGACAGGCACTGAAGCTTTCTTT.